This T cell receptor (beta chain) is from a study of identical twins. One entry per CDR3 protein, called by TCRdb with MiXCR from the 5' RACE reads. Counted here are more than 250,000 distinct CDR3 sequences, roughly 8.6% occurring once; the ten biggest clones make up approximately 2%. Germline assignment: CDR1 DFQATT and CDR2 SNEGSKA (reference sequence). This CDR3 is 15 amino acids long. Study-level points and caveats: Excess low generation probability was seen in twin-shared out-of-frame alpha sequences. Donors were not followed over many years; analysis was cross-sectional.

About this clonotype itself: Its specificity is unknown.

The sample was also reused in another study, on yellow fever vaccine responses in identical twins.

Sequencing input: memory (CD45RO+) T cells sorted from blood. The chain couples TRBV20-1 to TRBJ2-1; the match to TRBD1 covers 10 bases. The sequence was collected from a woman between 18 and 30 years old in good health. The DNA for the CDR3 is TGCAGCGTCGAGGGAGGGACAGGGGTCAGCAATGAGCAGTTCTTC. It encodes CSVEGGTGVSNEQFF.